Shown below are 6 T cell receptor beta chains from a single sample sequenced in a study of cytomegalovirus exposure and HLA in healthy donors. Amplification used 60 Vbeta primers and 13 Jbeta primers. Profiled with immunoSEQ multiplex PCR; TCRdb holds only in-frame clones, not every one. The table includes about 110,000 clones, about 75% detected once. The sequencing input was PBMCs. These receptors were obtained from a male donor in good health and CMV-seropositive.

This rearrangement joins TRBV6-4 to TRBJ2-3; TRBD2 matches 8 bases. Germline V gene sequence: CDR1 MRHNA, CDR2 SNTAGT. This CDR3 comprises 14 residues. Unmatched junction bases numbered 0, after V lost 3 bases and J lost 1 base. This chain's CDR3 is CASSERGGTDTQYF. In DNA form, the CDR3 reads TGTGCCAGCAGTGAGCGGGGGGGCACAGATACGCAGTATTTT.

This sequence joins TRBV4-2 and TRBJ2-5; TRBD2 matches 10 bases. The CDR3 has 17 residues. Germline V lookup: CDR1 LGHNA, CDR2 YNFKEQ. After removal of 0 bases from V and 4 bases from J, the junction contained 8 bases not matched to a gene. The CDR3 is CASSQDPSGGALETQYF. Here the CDR3 DNA reads TGTGCCAGCAGCCAAGACCCGAGCGGGGGGGCCTTAGAGACCCAGTACTTC.

The chain recombines TRBV28 with TRBJ2-2; 10 bases map to TRBD2. CDR3 length: 17 residues. Germline values: CDR1 MDHEN, CDR2 SYDVKM. With 3 bases clipped from V and 5 bases from J, the junction kept 9 bases outside the gene matches. CDR3 in DNA: TGTGCCAGCAGTTTTGGTACAGCGGGGGGGAGGACCGGGGAGCTGTTTTTT. The encoded protein is CASSFGTAGGRTGELFF. Looking up the rest from reference TRBV28 and TRBJ2-2 gives the full variable domain: DVKVTQSSRYLVKRTGEKVFLECVQDMDHENMFWYRQDPGLGLRLIYFSYDVKMKEKGDIPEGYSVSREKKERFSLILESASTNQTSMYLCASSFGTAGGRTGELFFGEGSRLTVL.

This clone turned up a few times. A read error may explain this, as a much larger clone is one base away. Other DNA sequences from this sample encode an identical CDR3 as well. J is TRBJ1-1 and V is TRBV7-6; TRBD1 agrees at 7 bases. After removal of 1 base from V and 4 bases from J, the junction contained 0 bases not matched to a gene. There are 13 residues in the CDR3. Germline CDR1 SGHVS, CDR2 FNYEAQ. In DNA, the CDR3 is TGTGCCAGCAGCTTAGACAGGGGCACTGAAGCTTTCTTT. This codes for CASSLDRGTEAFF.

V is TRBV29-1 and J is TRBJ2-4; 10 nucleotides align to TRBD1. With 4 bases clipped from V and 7 bases from J, the junction kept 7 bases outside the gene matches. This CDR3 contains 14 residues. The V gene's germline CDR1 is SQVTM and CDR2 ANQGSEA. DNA of the CDR3: TGCAGCGTTGCCTTGGGGACAGGGGATAACATTCAGTACTTC. The encoded protein is CSVALGTGDNIQYF.

This clone was detected only a few times. The gene calls are TRBV18 and TRBJ1-4, with TRBD1 identical over 9 bases. The length of the CDR3 is 16 residues. The ends lost 4 bases at V and 6 bases at J; junction bases unmatched: 9. Germline CDR1 KGHSH, CDR2 LQKENI. The CDR3 DNA is TGTGCCAGCTCACGACTCCGACAGGGGGAATATGAAAAACTGTTTTTT. Its translation is CASSRLRQGEYEKLFF.